The 24 T cell receptor beta chains below come from one sample, sequenced in a study of cytomegalovirus exposure and HLA in healthy donors. Vbeta (60) and Jbeta (13) primers were used in the PCR. The data were produced by immunoSEQ multiplex PCR, yet TCRdb's version contains in-frame clones alone and is incomplete. The table lists just over 200,000 clones, 79% of them singletons, with 1.5% to 2% in the top ten. Source material: PBMCs. The receptors were gathered from a man in his fifties in good health and CMV-seronegative.

The J gene is TRBJ1-3, the V gene TRBV6-1; D might be TRBD1 (6 bases). CDR3 size: 15 residues. CDR1 and CDR2 from the germline V gene are MNHNS and SASEGT. V lost 4 bases and J 0 bases, leaving 10 bases between the germline ends. The CDR3 reads CASSGGHYSGNTIYF. The CDR3 DNA is TGTGCCAGCAGTGGGGGACACTACTCTGGAAACACCATATATTTT.

The rearrangement joins TRBV7-2 to TRBJ2-2; TRBD2 matches 14 bases. The CDR3 is 17 amino acids. CDR1 SGHTA and CDR2 FQGNSA come from the germline V gene. Trimming took 5 bases from V and 5 from J; bases not matched to a gene: 7. The CDR3 DNA reads as TGTGCCAGCAGCAATCGACTAGCGGGAGGGTTAACCGGGGAGCTGTTTTTT. Its protein product is CASSNRLAGGLTGELFF.

The chain combines TRBV5-1 with TRBJ2-3, with D tentatively TRBD2 (5 bases). The CDR3 spans 14 residues. Deletions cut 0 bases from V and 4 bases from J, with 9 bases between. Germline lookup yields CDR1 SGHRS and CDR2 YFSETQ. CDR3 loop: CASSLEGVADTQYF. The CDR3 nucleotides read TGCGCCAGCAGCTTGGAGGGAGTTGCAGATACGCAGTATTTT.

The rearrangement joins TRBV6-5 to TRBJ2-2; 7 bases match TRBD2. After removal of 0 bases from V and 3 bases from J, the junction contained 4 bases not matched to a gene. This CDR3 is built from 16 residues. Germline V lookup: CDR1 MNHEY, CDR2 SVGAGI. CDR3 loop: CASSYSRLAYTGELFF. DNA for the CDR3: TGTGCCAGCAGTTACTCTCGACTAGCCTACACCGGGGAGCTGTTTTTT.

This chain uses TRBV29-1 with TRBJ1-1, with TRBD1 as a possible D gene (5 bases). V was trimmed by 5 bases and J by 1 base, leaving 8 bases between them. The CDR3 length is 12 residues. Germline CDR1 SQVTM, CDR2 ANQGSEA. Here the CDR3 reads CSVWGENTEAFF. In DNA form, the CDR3 reads TGCAGCGTTTGGGGGGAGAACACTGAAGCTTTCTTT.

The CDR3 reads CASSQDSTRVVGKLFF. CDR3 coding DNA: TGTGCCAGCAGCCAAGATAGTACGAGGGTCGTTGGAAAACTGTTTTTT. This chain uses TRBV4-2 with TRBJ1-4; no firm D call. CDR3 length equals 16 residues. Germline V gene lookup returns CDR1 LGHNA and CDR2 YNFKEQ. The V end was cut by 0 bases, the J end by 10 bases, with 18 bases between.

The J gene is TRBJ1-5, the V gene TRBV12-5; 8 positions match TRBD1. CDR3 length: 14 residues. Trimming at V came to 4 bases and at J to 4 bases, leaving 3 bases not matched to a gene. The germline V gene has CDR1 LGHNT and CDR2 FRNRAP. Here the CDR3 DNA reads TGTGCTAGTGGTTCTGACAGGGGAAATCAGCCCCAGCATTTT. Its translation is CASGSDRGNQPQHF.

A remark on this clone: This sample also contains other DNA sequences that code for the same CDR3. CDR3 amino acids: CASSQEGGSNQPQHF. DNA of the CDR3: TGTGCCAGCAGCCAGGAGGGGGGGAGCAATCAGCCCCAGCATTTT. The chain has TRBV4-2 and TRBJ1-5; the D gene is possibly TRBD1 (6 bases). The ends were cut back, 3 bases at V and 1 base at J, with 10 bases in the middle. The CDR3 spans 15 residues. CDR1 is LGHNA and CDR2 is YNFKEQ in the germline V gene.

The chain couples TRBV27 to TRBJ1-1; possible D gene TRBD1, 5 bases. V lost 1 base, J lost 4 bases, and 16 bases lay in between. This CDR3 spans 16 amino acids. Germline assignment: CDR1 MNHEY and CDR2 SMNVEV (reference sequence). The CDR3 DNA reads TGTGCCAGCAGTTTATATGGTAGAGCCGGGGGCACTGAAGCTTTCTTT. It translates to CASSLYGRAGGTEAFF.

This clone is medium-sized in the sample. The chain has TRBV7-9 and TRBJ2-2; D perhaps matches TRBD1 (6 bases). CDR3 length: 15 residues. In germline, CDR1 is SEHNR, CDR2 FQNEAQ (reference sequence). Trimming stripped 1 base from V and 6 bases from J, with 12 bases between. The CDR3: CASSLVGALAGELFF. The CDR3 bases are TGTGCCAGCAGCTTAGTGGGGGCGCTGGCCGGGGAGCTGTTTTTT. The full variable domain, its missing parts supplied by reference TRBV7-9 and TRBJ2-2, is DTGVSQNPRHKITKRGQNVTFRCDPISEHNRLYWYRQTLGQGPEFLTYFQNEAQLEKSRLLSDRFSAERPKGSFSTLEIQRTEQGDSAMYLCASSLVGALAGELFFGEGSRLTVL.

The chain has TRBV7-3 and TRBJ2-5; tentative D call: TRBD2 (5 bases). The J call could be wrong; TRBJ2-7 is a better fit for the DNA end. Germline values: CDR1 SGHTA, CDR2 FQGTGA. The CDR3 contains 13 residues. The CDR3 protein is CASSPGNSYEQYF. The DNA for the CDR3 is TGTGCCAGCAGCCCCGGGAACTCCTACGAGCAGTACTTC.

The chain employs TRBV5-5 and TRBJ1-1, with a weak D call TRBD1 (6 bases). This CDR3 contains 15 residues. V gave up 0 bases and J gave up 3 bases, with 12 bases separating them. Germline values: CDR1 SGHKS, CDR2 YYEKEE (reference sequence). CDR3 protein: CASSLEPAGDTEAFF. The CDR3 bases are TGTGCCAGCAGCTTGGAGCCGGCAGGGGACACTGAAGCTTTCTTT.

The chain carries TRBV2 and TRBJ2-3, with a possible D match to TRBD1 (5 bases). Deletions cut 4 bases from V and 6 bases from J, with 5 bases between. This CDR3 comprises 11 residues. From germline, CDR1 is SNHLY and CDR2 FYNNEI. The CDR3 protein is CASSGGDTQYF. The CDR3 region has the DNA TGTGCCAGCAGTGGGGGCGATACGCAGTATTTT.

This chain uses TRBV2 with TRBJ2-2, with TRBD2 matching over 11 bases. The CDR3 loop spans 14 amino acids. The germline V gene encodes CDR1 SNHLY and CDR2 FYNNEI. Losses at the gene ends were 5 bases for V and 5 bases for J; bases not matched to a gene: 1. The CDR3 region is CASSPSGRTGELFF. The CDR3 DNA reads TGTGCCAGCAGTCCTAGCGGGAGGACCGGGGAGCTGTTTTTT.

The chain is built from TRBV30 and TRBJ2-5; D ambiguous. TRBJ2-7 explains the end of the DNA better; the J call may be wrong. Germline CDR1 and CDR2: GTSNPN and SVGIG (reference sequence). The CDR3 sequence is 15 residues long. Here the CDR3 DNA reads TGTGCCTGGAGTCCTACGGCTGCCAGGTTTGCCGAGCAGTACTTC. It encodes CAWSPTAARFAEQYF.

J is TRBJ2-2 and V is TRBV25-1; D not certain. The germline CDR1 and CDR2 sequences are MGHDK and SYGVNS. V dropped 3 bases and J dropped 4 bases, with 12 bases sitting between them. The CDR3 length is 15 residues. The CDR3 DNA sequence: TGTGCCAGCAGTGATGACCAGCGCGTCACCGGGGAGCTGTTTTTT. It specifies CASSDDQRVTGELFF.

The chain employs TRBV5-1 and TRBJ1-5; no definite D call. Trimming took off 2 bases at V and 6 bases at J, with 9 bases between the two ends. CDR1 SGHRS and CDR2 YFSETQ come from the germline V gene. CDR3 length: 13 amino acids. The CDR3 reads CASSFGPGQPQHF. Written as DNA, the CDR3 is TGCGCCAGCAGCTTTGGCCCTGGTCAGCCCCAGCATTTT.

The chain joins TRBV2 to TRBJ2-7, with 7 bases lining up with TRBD2. This CDR3 has 14 amino acids. V shed 10 bases, J shed 5 bases, and the junction held 14 bases outside the gene matches. Germline values: CDR1 SNHLY, CDR2 FYNNEI. The DNA for the CDR3 is TGTGCCACACGACCCGGGACTAATGTCCACGAGCAGTACTTC. As protein: CATRPGTNVHEQYF. The full variable domain, in which reference TRBV2 and TRBJ2-7 provide the parts outside the CDR3, is EPEVTQTPSHQVTQMGQEVILRCVPISNHLYFYWYRQILGQKVEFLVSFYNNEISEKSEIFDDQFSVERPDGSNFTLKIRSTKLEDSAMYFCATRPGTNVHEQYFGPGTRLTVT.

The chain employs TRBV4-1 and TRBJ1-5; D call uncertain. Germline V gene data show CDR1 as MGHRA and CDR2 as YSYEKL. V lost 1 base, J lost 4 bases, and 17 bases lay in between. This CDR3 region has 17 residues. The CDR3 DNA follows: TGCGCCAGCAGCCAAGCGAATCCCCTGGACTTTAATCAGCCCCAGCATTTT. It is translated as CASSQANPLDFNQPQHF.

The chain recombines TRBV7-2 with TRBJ2-7, with TRBD1 identical over 9 bases. Losses at the gene ends were 4 bases for V and 1 base for J; bases not matched to a gene: 2. Germline CDR1 reads SGHTA; CDR2 reads FQGNSA. The CDR3 length is 14 residues. The CDR3 DNA follows: TGTGCCAGCAGCTCCGGGACAGGGTCCTACGAGCAGTACTTC. Its protein is CASSSGTGSYEQYF.

This sequence joins TRBV28 and TRBJ1-2, with D possibly matching TRBD1 (6 bases). Trimming removed 6 bases at V and 7 bases at J, with 18 bases between. The germline gives CDR1 MDHEN, CDR2 SYDVKM. The CDR3 spans 14 residues. Here the CDR3 reads CASSLGGRPGGYTF. As DNA, the CDR3 is TGTGCCAGCAGCCTCGGGGGGCGCCCTGGTGGCTACACCTTC.

The rearrangement uses TRBV5-6 and TRBJ2-1; 7 nucleotides agree with TRBD1. V was clipped by 1 base and J by 4 bases; unmatched bases: 5. The CDR3 totals 15 residues. The germline CDR1 and CDR2 sequences are SGHDT and YYEEEE. CDR3 nucleotides: TGTGCCAGCAGCTTGACAGGGGTGGGTTACAATGAGCAGTTCTTC. It codes for CASSLTGVGYNEQFF.

The chain has TRBV6-6 and TRBJ2-1; 12 nucleotides match TRBD2. The germline V gene has CDR1 MNHNY and CDR2 SVGAGI (reference sequence). This CDR3 has 16 residues. V gave up 2 bases and J gave up 7 bases; unmatched junction bases: 6. This chain's CDR3 is CASSYKLAGGRNEQFF. The DNA for the CDR3 is TGTGCCAGCAGTTACAAACTAGCGGGGGGCCGAAATGAGCAGTTCTTC.

CDR3: CASSSDRATNEKLFF. The DNA for the CDR3 is TGTGCCAGCAGTAGCGACAGGGCTACTAATGAAAAACTGTTTTTT. This sequence joins TRBV6-5 and TRBJ1-4; 7 bases are a match to TRBD1. V trimming: 5 bases; J trimming: 2 bases; junction bases outside the gene matches: 5. Germline V gene lookup returns CDR1 MNHEY and CDR2 SVGAGI. The CDR3 is made up of 15 amino acids.